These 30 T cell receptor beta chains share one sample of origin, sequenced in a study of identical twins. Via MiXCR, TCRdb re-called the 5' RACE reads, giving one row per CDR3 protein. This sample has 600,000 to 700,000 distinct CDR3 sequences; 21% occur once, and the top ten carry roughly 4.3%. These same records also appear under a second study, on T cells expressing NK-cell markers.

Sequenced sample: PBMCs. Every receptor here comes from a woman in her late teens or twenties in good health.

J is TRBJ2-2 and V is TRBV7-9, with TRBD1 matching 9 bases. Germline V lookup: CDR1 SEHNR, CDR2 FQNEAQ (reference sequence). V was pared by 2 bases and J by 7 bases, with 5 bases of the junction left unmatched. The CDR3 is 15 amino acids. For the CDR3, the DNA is TGTGCCAGCAGCTTATTACAGGGGGCTGGCGGGGAGCTGTTTTTT. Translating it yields CASSLLQGAGGELFF.

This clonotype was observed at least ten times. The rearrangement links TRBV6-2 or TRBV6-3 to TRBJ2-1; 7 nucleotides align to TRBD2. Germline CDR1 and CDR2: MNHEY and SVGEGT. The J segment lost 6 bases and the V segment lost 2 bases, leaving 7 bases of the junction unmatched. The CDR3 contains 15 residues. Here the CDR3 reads CASSYGGSGANEQFF. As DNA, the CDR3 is TGTGCCAGCAGTTACGGAGGGAGCGGGGCCAATGAGCAGTTCTTC.

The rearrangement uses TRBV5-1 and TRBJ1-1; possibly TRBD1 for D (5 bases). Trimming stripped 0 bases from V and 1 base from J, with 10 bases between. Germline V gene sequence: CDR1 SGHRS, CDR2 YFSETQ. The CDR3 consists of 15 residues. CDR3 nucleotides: TGCGCCAGCAGCTTGGGAGGGGCGGGGAACACTGAAGCTTTCTTT. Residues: CASSLGGAGNTEAFF.

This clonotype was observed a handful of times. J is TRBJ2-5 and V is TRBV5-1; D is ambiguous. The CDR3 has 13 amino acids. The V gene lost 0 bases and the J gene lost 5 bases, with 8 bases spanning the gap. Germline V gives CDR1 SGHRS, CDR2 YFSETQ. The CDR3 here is CASSLGSHETQYF. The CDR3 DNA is TGCGCCAGCAGCTTGGGGTCCCACGAGACCCAGTACTTC.

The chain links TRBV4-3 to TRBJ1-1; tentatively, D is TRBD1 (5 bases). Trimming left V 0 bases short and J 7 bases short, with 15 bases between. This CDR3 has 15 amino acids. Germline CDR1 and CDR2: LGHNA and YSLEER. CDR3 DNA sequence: TGCGCCAGCAGCCAAGATCGACGGGGGGGTGGTGAAGCTTTCTTT. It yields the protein CASSQDRRGGGEAFF.

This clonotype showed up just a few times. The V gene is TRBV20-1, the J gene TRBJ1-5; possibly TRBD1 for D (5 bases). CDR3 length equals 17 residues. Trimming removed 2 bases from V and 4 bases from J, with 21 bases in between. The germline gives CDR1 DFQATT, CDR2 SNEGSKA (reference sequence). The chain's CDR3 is CSARPPGVTVWNQPQHF. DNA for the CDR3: TGCAGTGCTAGACCCCCGGGGGTGACAGTATGGAATCAGCCCCAGCATTTT.

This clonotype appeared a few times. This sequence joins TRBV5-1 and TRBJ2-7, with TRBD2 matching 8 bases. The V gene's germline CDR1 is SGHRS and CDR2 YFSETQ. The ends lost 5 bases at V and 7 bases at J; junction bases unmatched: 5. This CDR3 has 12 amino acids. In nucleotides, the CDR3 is TGCGCCAGCAGGGGACTAGACCAGGAGCAGTACTTC. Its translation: CASRGLDQEQYF.

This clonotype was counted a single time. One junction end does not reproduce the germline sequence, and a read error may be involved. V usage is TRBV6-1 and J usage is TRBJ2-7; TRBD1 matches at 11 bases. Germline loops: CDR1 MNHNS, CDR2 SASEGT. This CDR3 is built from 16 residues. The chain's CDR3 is CASTQSPRDRGAGMGF. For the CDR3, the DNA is TGTGCCAGCACCCAAAGCCCCCGGGACAGGGGGGCCGGAATGGGTTTC.

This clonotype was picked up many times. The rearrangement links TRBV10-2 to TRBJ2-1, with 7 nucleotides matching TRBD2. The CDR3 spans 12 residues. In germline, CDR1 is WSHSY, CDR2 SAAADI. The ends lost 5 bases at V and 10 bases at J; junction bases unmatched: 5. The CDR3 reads CASSPTSREQFF. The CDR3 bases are TGCGCCAGCAGTCCGACTAGCAGGGAGCAGTTCTTC.

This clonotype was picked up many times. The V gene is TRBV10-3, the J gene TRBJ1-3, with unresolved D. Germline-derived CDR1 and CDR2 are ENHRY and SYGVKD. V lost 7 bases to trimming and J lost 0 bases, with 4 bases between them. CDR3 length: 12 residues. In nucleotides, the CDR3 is TGTGCCATCACTACCTCTGGAAACACCATATATTTT. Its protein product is CAITTSGNTIYF.

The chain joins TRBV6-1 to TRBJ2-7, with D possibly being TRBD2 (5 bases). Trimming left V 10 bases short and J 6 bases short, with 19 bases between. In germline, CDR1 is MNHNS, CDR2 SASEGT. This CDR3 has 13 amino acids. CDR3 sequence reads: CATGEPFTLEQYF. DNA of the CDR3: TGTGCCACCGGGGAGCCTTTCACCCTCGAGCAGTACTTC.

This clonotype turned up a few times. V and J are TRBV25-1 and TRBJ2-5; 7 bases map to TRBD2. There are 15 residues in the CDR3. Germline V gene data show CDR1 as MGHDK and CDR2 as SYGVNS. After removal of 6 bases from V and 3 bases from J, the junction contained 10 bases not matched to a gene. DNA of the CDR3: TGTGCCAGCAGCCACCTAGCGGTTACGGAAGAGACCCAGTACTTC. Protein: CASSHLAVTEETQYF.

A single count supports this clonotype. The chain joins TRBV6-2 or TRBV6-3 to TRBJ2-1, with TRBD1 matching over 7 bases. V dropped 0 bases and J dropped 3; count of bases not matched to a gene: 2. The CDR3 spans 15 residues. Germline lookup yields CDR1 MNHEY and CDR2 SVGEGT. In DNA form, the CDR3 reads TGTGCCAGCAGTTACTCCGGGACAGACTACAATGAGCAGTTCTTC. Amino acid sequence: CASSYSGTDYNEQFF.

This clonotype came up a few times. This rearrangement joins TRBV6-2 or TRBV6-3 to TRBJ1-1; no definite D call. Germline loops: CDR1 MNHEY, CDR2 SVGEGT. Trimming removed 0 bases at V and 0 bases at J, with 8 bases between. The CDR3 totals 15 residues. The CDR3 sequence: CASSYSAIMNTEAFF. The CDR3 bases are TGTGCCAGCAGTTACTCGGCGATTATGAACACTGAAGCTTTCTTT.

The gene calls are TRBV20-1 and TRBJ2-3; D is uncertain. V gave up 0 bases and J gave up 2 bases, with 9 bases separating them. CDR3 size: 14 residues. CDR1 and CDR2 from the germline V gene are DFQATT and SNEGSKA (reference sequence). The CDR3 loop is CSARDFGYTDTQYF. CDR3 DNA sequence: TGCAGTGCTAGAGATTTTGGGTACACAGATACGCAGTATTTT.

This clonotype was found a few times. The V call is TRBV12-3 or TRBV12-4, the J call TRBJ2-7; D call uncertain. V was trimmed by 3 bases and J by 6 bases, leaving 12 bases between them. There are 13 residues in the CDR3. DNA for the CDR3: TGTGCCAGCAGTTTTAGGGTAGTAGGCGAGCAGTACTTC. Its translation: CASSFRVVGEQYF.

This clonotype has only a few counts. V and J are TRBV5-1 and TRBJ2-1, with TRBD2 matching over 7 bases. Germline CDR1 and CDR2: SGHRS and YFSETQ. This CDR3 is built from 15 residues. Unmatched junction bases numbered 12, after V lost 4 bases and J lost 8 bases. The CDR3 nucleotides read TGCGCCAGCAGCACGGCAGAGCGGGGAAGGTATGAGCAGTTCTTC. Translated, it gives CASSTAERGRYEQFF.

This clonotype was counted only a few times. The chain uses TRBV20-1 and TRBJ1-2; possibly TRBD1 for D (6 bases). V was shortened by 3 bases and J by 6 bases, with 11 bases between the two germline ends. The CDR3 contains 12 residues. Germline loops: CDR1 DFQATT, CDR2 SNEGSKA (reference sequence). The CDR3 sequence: CSASEGGHGYTF. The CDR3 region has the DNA TGCAGTGCTAGTGAGGGGGGACATGGCTACACCTTC.

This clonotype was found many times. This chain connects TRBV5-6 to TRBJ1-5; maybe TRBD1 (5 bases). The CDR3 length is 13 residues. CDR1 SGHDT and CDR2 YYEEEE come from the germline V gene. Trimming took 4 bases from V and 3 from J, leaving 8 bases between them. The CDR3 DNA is TGTGCCAGCAGCGCGGGGGTCAATCAGCCCCAGCATTTT. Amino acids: CASSAGVNQPQHF.

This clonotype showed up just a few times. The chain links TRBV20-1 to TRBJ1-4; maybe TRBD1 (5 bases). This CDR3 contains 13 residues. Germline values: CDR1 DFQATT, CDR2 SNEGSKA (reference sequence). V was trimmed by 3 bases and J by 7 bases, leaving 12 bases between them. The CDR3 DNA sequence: TGCAGTGCTAGTTCGCCAGGGAGTGAAAAACTGTTTTTT. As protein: CSASSPGSEKLFF.

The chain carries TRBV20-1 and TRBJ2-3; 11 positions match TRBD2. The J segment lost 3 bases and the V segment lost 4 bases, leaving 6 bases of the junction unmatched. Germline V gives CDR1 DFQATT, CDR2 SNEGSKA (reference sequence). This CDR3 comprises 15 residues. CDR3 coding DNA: TGCAGTGCTACTCCCCTAGCGGGAGGAACAGATACGCAGTATTTT. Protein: CSATPLAGGTDTQYF.

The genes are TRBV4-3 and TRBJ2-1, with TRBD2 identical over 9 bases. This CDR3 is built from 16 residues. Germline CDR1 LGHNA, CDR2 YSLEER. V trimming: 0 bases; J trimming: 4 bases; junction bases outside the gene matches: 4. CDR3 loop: CASSQEVAGVYNEQFF. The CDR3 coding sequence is TGCGCCAGCAGCCAAGAGGTAGCGGGAGTATACAATGAGCAGTTCTTC.

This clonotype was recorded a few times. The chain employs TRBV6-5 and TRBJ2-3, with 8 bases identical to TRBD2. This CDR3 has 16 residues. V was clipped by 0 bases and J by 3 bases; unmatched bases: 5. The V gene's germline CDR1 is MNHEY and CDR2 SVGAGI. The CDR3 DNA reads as TGTGCCAGCAGTTACTCAGCGGGACTAGGGACAGATACGCAGTATTTT. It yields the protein CASSYSAGLGTDTQYF.

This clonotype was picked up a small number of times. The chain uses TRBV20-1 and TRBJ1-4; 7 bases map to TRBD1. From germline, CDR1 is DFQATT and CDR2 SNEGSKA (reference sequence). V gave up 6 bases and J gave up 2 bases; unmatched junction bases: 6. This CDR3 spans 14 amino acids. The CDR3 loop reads CSASRGATNEKLFF. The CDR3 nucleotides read TGCAGTGCCTCCAGGGGGGCGACTAATGAAAAACTGTTTTTT.

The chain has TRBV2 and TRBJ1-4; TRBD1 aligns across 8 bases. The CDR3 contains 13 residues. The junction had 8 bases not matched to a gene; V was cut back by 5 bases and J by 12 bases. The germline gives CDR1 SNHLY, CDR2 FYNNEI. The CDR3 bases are TGTGCCAGCAGTCCAGGGGGCGCGTCGGAACTGTTTTTT. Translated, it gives CASSPGGASELFF. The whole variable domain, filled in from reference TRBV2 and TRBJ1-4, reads EPEVTQTPSHQVTQMGQEVILRCVPISNHLYFYWYRQILGQKVEFLVSFYNNEISEKSEIFDDQFSVERPDGSNFTLKIRSTKLEDSAMYFCASSPGGASELFFGSGTQLSVL.

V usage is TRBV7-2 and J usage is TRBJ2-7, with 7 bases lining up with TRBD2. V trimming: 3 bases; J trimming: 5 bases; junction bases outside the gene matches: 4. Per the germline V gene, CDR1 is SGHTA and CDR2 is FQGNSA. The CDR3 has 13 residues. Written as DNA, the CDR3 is TGTGCCAGCAGCTTCAGCGGGAAGAACGAGCAGTACTTC. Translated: CASSFSGKNEQYF.

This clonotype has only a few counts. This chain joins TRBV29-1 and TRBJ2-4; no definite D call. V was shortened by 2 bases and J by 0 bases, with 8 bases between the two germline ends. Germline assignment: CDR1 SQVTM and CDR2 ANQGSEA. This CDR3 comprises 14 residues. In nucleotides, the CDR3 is TGCAGCGTTGAAACTGGGCTAGCCAAAAACATTCAGTACTTC. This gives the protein CSVETGLAKNIQYF. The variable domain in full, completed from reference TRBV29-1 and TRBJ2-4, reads SAVISQKPSRDICQRGTSLTIQCQVDSQVTMMFWYRQQPGQSLTLIATANQGSEATYESGFVIDKFPISRPNLTFSTLTVSNMSPEDSSIYLCSVETGLAKNIQYFGAGTRLSVL.

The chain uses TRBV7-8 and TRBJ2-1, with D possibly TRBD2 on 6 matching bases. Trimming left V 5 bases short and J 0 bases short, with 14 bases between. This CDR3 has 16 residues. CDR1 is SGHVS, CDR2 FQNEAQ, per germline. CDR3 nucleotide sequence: TGTGCCAGCAGCCCCGTCCCCGGGAGCTCCTACAATGAGCAGTTCTTC. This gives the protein CASSPVPGSSYNEQFF. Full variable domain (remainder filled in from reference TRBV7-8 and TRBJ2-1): GAGVSQSPRYKVAKRGQDVALRCDPISGHVSLFWYQQALGQGPEFLTYFQNEAQLDKSGLPSDRFFAERPEGSVSTLKIQRTQQEDSAVYLCASSPVPGSSYNEQFFGPGTRLTVL.

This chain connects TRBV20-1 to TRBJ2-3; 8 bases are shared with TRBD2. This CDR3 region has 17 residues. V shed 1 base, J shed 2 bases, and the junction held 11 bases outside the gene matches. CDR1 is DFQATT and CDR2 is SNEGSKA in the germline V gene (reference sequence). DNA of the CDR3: TGCAGTGCTAGAGGGGCCCCGAGCGGGAGTACCACAGATACGCAGTATTTT. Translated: CSARGAPSGSTTDTQYF.

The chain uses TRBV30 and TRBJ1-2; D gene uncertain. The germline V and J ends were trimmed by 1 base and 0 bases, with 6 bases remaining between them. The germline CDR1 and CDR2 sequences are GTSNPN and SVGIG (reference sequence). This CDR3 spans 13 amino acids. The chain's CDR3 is CAWSGDTNYGYTF. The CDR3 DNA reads TGTGCCTGGAGTGGGGATACTAACTATGGCTACACCTTC.